The subject of this entry is one TCR beta chain. The antigen is not known. The data belong to a study of vaccination effects on CD4 cells after COVID-19. The V end lost 1 base, the J end lost 6 bases, and 13 bases lay between the germline ends. This CDR3 is built from 14 residues. Germline V gene sequence: CDR1 SGHRS, CDR2 YFSETQ. The table came from immunoSEQ multiplex PCR; TCRdb's copy has only in-frame clones and leaves some out. Of about 31,000 clones in the sample, 70% to 75% were seen once. Pools of viral peptides were used by the ViraFEST assay to expand antigen-specific CD4+ T cells ahead of sequencing. An approximately 10-day culture period preceded the isolation of CD4+ T cells. Vaccine administered to participants consisted of two doses of either BNT162b2 or mRNA-1273. Cultures used 2 million or so PBMC per well, about 10 IU/ml IL-2 and about 10 ug/ml peptides. On day 3 and again on day 7, half the medium was replaced with IL-2 medium.

Study conclusions and caveats: Clones arising from infection and from vaccination showed marked clonal contraction late after vaccination.

The TCR comes from a human donor who received a COVID-19 vaccine. V is TRBV5-1 and J is TRBJ1-1; D is undetermined. This material consisted of CD4+ T cells from PBMCs cultured with HCoV-229E spike peptides, taken after COVID-19 vaccination. The CDR3 reads CASSLSAIGAEAFF. In DNA form, the CDR3 reads TGCGCCAGCAGCTTGTCGGCAATCGGGGCTGAAGCTTTCTTT.